Listed below are T cell receptor beta chains from one sample, sequenced in a study of post-analysis software for immune sequencing data. TCRdb re-analysed the PCR reads in MiXCR, keeping a single row per CDR3 protein. The profile shows about 190,000 distinct CDR3 sequences, approximately 28% of them singletons. Material: blood. The source is a girl aged 2 to 17 with multiple sclerosis. Both conserved end residues are part of each CDR3. D genes are given only for firm matches. Expanded clones get a size class; other rows say once, few or many, or leave the size out.

v_call,cdr3_length,clone_size,d_call,j_call,cdr3_nt,cdr3_aa
TRBV5-1,15,few,TRBD1,TRBJ2-1,TGCGCCAGCAGCTGGGGACAGGGGGCGCGGAATGAGCAGTTCTTC,CASSWGQGARNEQFF
TRBV7-6,19,many,TRBD1,TRBJ1-6,TGTGCCAGCAGCTCCACCTGGAAAAGACAGGGCCCCAAAAATTCACCCCTCCACTTT,CASSSTWKRQGPKNSPLHF
TRBV20-1,17,many,TRBD2,TRBJ2-7,TGCAGTGCTAGATCTCCGGACGGCGGGAGGAGCTCCTACGAGCAGTACTTC,CSARSPDGGRSSYEQYF
TRBV5-1,14,many,TRBD1,TRBJ2-7,TGCGCCAGCAGCTTACAGGGGAACTCCTACGAGCAGTACTTC,CASSLQGNSYEQYF
TRBV6-4,15,many,.,TRBJ2-1,TGTGCCAGCAGTGGTCGAGGAAGCGGCCACAATGAGCAGTTCTTC,CASSGRGSGHNEQFF
TRBV12-3/TRBV12-4,15,.,.,TRBJ2-1,TGTGCCAGCAGTTTAGCCCTAGGTGGCGGCTATGAGCAGTTCTTC,CASSLALGGGYEQFF
TRBV30,14,.,TRBD1,TRBJ1-1,TGTGCCTGGAGTCTTAGGACAGGGGGCACTGAAGCTTTCTTT,CAWSLRTGGTEAFF
TRBV5-1,15,.,TRBD2,TRBJ2-3,TGCGCCAGCAGCTCTCTAGGGACTAGTGCGGGTACGCAGTATTTT,CASSSLGTSAGTQYF
TRBV7-2,16,few,.,TRBJ2-7,TGTGCCAGCAGCTCCGTCTCCGTGGGGGCCCGTGAGGAGCAGTACTTC,CASSSVSVGAREEQYF
TRBV20-1,13,.,.,TRBJ2-3,TGCAGTACAATCCGGGGGGCAAGAGATACGCAGTATTTT,CSTIRGARDTQYF
TRBV29-1,15,many,TRBD2,TRBJ2-5,TGCAGCGTTATGAGAGGTAGCGGGACCCAAGAGACCCAGTACTTC,CSVMRGSGTQETQYF
TRBV5-1,16,many,.,TRBJ2-1,TGCGCCAGCAGCTTGGAACCAGCGGGCTCCTACAATGAGCAGTTCTTC,CASSLEPAGSYNEQFF
TRBV20-1,14,.,.,TRBJ1-6,TGCAGTGCTAGAGAATGGCATACGGATTCACCCCTCCACTTT,CSAREWHTDSPLHF
TRBV20-1,14,few,.,TRBJ1-1,TGCAGTGCTAGCGGACTGACCAGTAACACTGAAGCTTTCTTT,CSASGLTSNTEAFF
TRBV29-1,13,many,.,TRBJ1-2,TGCAGCGTTGAAGCTAGGGGCTTCGGTGGCTACACCTTC,CSVEARGFGGYTF
TRBV7-9,15,many,TRBD1,TRBJ2-1,TGTGCCAGCAGCCACGACAGGGGGCGCGTAAATGAGCAGTTCTTC,CASSHDRGRVNEQFF
TRBV29-1,11,.,.,TRBJ1-4,TGCAGCGCCGGGACAAGAGAAAAACTGTTTTTT,CSAGTREKLFF
TRBV12-5,14,many,.,TRBJ2-1,TGTGCTAGTGGTCCGGAGGGCCGGAGAAATGAGCAGTTCTTC,CASGPEGRRNEQFF
TRBV19,16,.,.,TRBJ2-4,TGTGCCAGTAGTATCAGGGCCAGAAAAGCCAAAAACATTCAGTACTTC,CASSIRARKAKNIQYF
TRBV20-1,14,few,TRBD1,TRBJ1-1,TGCAGTGCTAGAGAGCAGGGGGCTTCCACTGAAGCTTTCTTT,CSAREQGASTEAFF
TRBV20-1,15,many,.,TRBJ2-3,TGCAGTGCGCCGGTTGCGGACGGAGCCACAGATACGCAGTATTTT,CSAPVADGATDTQYF
TRBV5-1,17,few,.,TRBJ2-1,TGCGCCAGCAGCCCGTCCCGGGGTTTACGTTCCTACAATGAGCAGTTCTTC,CASSPSRGLRSYNEQFF
TRBV7-9,14,.,.,TRBJ2-1,TGTGCCAGCAGCTTAAACCTCGACAATAAGGAGCAGTTCTTC,CASSLNLDNKEQFF
TRBV2,10,.,.,TRBJ2-7,TGTGCCCCCAGTAGGGACGAGCAGTACTTC,CAPSRDEQYF
TRBV20-1,14,.,TRBD2,TRBJ2-7,TGCAGTGCCCCCGGGGCTCTCGAGCGGGGCGAGCAGTACTTC,CSAPGALERGEQYF
TRBV7-2,12,many,.,TRBJ1-6,TGTGCCAGCAGCTTACGTAATTCACCCCTCCACTTT,CASSLRNSPLHF
TRBV3-1,13,many,.,TRBJ2-7,TGTGCCAGCAGCCAAAGGGGAGAGTACGAGCAGTACTTC,CASSQRGEYEQYF
TRBV18,13,.,.,TRBJ1-4,TGTGCCAGCTCACCACTGGGCGGTGAAAAACTGTTTTTT,CASSPLGGEKLFF
TRBV5-1,13,.,.,TRBJ1-4,TGCGCCAGCAGCTTGGTAGTGGGAGAAAAACTGTTTTTT,CASSLVVGEKLFF
TRBV7-3,18,few,TRBD2,TRBJ2-1,TGTGCCAGCAGCTTAAGCGGGAGGGCCATGTCTAAACAAAATGAGCAGTTCTTC,CASSLSGRAMSKQNEQFF
TRBV7-8,17,few,.,TRBJ1-6,TGTGCCAGCAGCTCGCCGACAGTCCAGCGACCGGATTCACCCCTCCACTTT,CASSSPTVQRPDSPLHF
TRBV5-1,15,few,.,TRBJ1-1,TGCGCCAGCAGCTTGTTTGTGAGTAGGAACACTGAAGCTTTCTTT,CASSLFVSRNTEAFF
TRBV5-1,14,.,.,TRBJ1-5,TGCGCCAGCAGCTCGGCCTCAGGAAATCAGCCCCAGCATTTT,CASSSASGNQPQHF
TRBV29-1,13,few,.,TRBJ1-1,TGCAGCGTTGAAGGCAGAAAAAACACTGAAGCTTTCTTT,CSVEGRKNTEAFF
TRBV15,14,.,TRBD1,TRBJ1-1,TGTGCCACCAGCAGCTGGCAGGGGGGCAAAGAAGCTTTCTTT,CATSSWQGGKEAFF
TRBV28,15,few,.,TRBJ2-1,TGTGCCAGCCTCCGGGGGCAGACTAGCTACAATGAGCAGTTCTTC,CASLRGQTSYNEQFF
TRBV3-1,13,.,TRBD1,TRBJ2-7,TGTGCCAGCAGCGAGACAGGGTTATACGAGCAGTACTTC,CASSETGLYEQYF
TRBV25-1,14,.,.,TRBJ1-5,TGTGCCAGCAGTGAATTGGGGCGAGCTCAGCCCCAGCATTTT,CASSELGRAQPQHF
TRBV9,14,.,TRBD1,TRBJ1-4,TGTGCCAGCTCCCGGGACAGACGAAATGAAAAACTGTTTTTT,CASSRDRRNEKLFF
TRBV20-1,12,many,.,TRBJ2-3,TGCAGTGCTAATGCTCCCACAGATACGCAGTATTTT,CSANAPTDTQYF
TRBV20-1,14,.,.,TRBJ1-1,TGCAGTGCTAGAGAGAGTCGCGGGGGGGGGCAAGCTTTCTTT,CSARESRGGGQAFF
TRBV29-1,14,few,TRBD2,TRBJ2-7,TGCAGCGTTGAGGGGCTAGCGGGAGTCAATGAGCAGTACTTC,CSVEGLAGVNEQYF